This T cell receptor (beta chain) was found in a study of identical twins. The CDR3 consists of 16 residues. V lost 11 bases and J lost 0, with 22 bases in between. Germline V CDR1 and CDR2: SNHLY, FYNNEI. TCRdb redid the calling of the 5' RACE reads with MiXCR, one entry per CDR3 protein. The sample lists about 1.7 million distinct CDR3 sequences; under 35% were seen once. The receptor was isolated from a newborn girl in good health. The sequenced sample consisted of cord blood. V and J are TRBV2 and TRBJ1-2; D uncertain. As DNA, the CDR3 is TGTGCCGGCCCTGCCCGATCCGGGCGAGCTAACTATGGCTACACCTTC. It translates to CAGPARSGRANYGYTF.